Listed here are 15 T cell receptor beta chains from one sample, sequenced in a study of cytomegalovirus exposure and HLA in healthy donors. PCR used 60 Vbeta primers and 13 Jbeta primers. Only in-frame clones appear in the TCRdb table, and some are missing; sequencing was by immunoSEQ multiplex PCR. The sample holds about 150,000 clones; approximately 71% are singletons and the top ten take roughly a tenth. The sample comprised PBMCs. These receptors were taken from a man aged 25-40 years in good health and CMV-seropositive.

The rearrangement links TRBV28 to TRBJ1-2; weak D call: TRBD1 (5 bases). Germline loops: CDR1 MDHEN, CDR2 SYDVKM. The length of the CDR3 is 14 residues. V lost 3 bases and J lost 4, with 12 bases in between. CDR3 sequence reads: CASSLGRGGYGYTF. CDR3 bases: TGTGCCAGCAGTTTGGGGAGGGGTGGCTATGGCTACACCTTC.

The chain's CDR3 is CAVHSRGWGNQPQHF. The CDR3 nucleotides are TGTGCCGTCCATTCCAGGGGTTGGGGCAATCAGCCCCAGCATTTT. The chain carries TRBV28 and TRBJ1-5; D might be TRBD1 (6 bases). Trimming pared 11 bases from V and 2 bases from J, leaving 19 bases between. CDR3 length: 15 amino acids. Germline assignment: CDR1 MDHEN and CDR2 SYDVKM. Filled out from reference TRBV28 and TRBJ1-5, the complete variable domain reads DVKVTQSSRYLVKRTGEKVFLECVQDMDHENMFWYRQDPGLGLRLIYFSYDVKMKEKGDIPEGYSVSREKKERFSLILESASTNQTSMYLCAVHSRGWGNQPQHFGDGTRLSIL.

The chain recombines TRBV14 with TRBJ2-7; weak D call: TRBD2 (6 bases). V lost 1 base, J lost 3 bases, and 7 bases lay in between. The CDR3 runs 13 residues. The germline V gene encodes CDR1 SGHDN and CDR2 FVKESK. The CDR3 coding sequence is TGTGCCAGCAGCCAAGGACTAGTCTACGAGCAGTACTTC. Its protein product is CASSQGLVYEQYF.

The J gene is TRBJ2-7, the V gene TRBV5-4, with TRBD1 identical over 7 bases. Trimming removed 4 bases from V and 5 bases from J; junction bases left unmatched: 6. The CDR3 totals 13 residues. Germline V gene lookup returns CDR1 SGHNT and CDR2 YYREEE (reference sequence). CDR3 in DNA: TGTGCCAGCAGCCTGACAGGGTCGGACGAGCAGTACTTC. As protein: CASSLTGSDEQYF.

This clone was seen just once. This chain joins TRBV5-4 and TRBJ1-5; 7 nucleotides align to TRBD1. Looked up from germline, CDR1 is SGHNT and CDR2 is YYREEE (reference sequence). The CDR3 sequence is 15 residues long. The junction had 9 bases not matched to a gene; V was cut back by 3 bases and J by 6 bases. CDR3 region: CASSYGGGGSQPQHF. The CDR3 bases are TGTGCCAGCAGCTATGGAGGGGGCGGAAGTCAGCCCCAGCATTTT.

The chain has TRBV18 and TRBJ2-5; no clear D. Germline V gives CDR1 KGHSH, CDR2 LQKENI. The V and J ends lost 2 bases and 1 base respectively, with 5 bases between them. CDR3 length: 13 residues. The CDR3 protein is CASSPGSQETQYF. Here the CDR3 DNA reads TGTGCCAGCTCACCAGGCAGCCAAGAGACCCAGTACTTC.

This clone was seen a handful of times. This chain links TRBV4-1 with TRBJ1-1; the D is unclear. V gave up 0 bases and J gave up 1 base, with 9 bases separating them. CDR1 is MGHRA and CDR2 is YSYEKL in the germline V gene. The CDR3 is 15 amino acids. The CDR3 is CASSQEGGANTEAFF. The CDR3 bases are TGCGCCAGCAGCCAAGAAGGCGGAGCGAACACTGAAGCTTTCTTT.

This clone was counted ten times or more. CDR3 loop: CSVVGTGGAGTEAFF. The DNA for the CDR3 is TGCAGCGTTGTAGGGACAGGGGGCGCAGGCACTGAAGCTTTCTTT. The chain has TRBV29-1 and TRBJ1-1; TRBD1 matches 12 bases. Trimming at V came to 4 bases and at J to 4 bases, leaving 7 bases not matched to a gene. From germline, CDR1 is SQVTM and CDR2 ANQGSEA. CDR3 length equals 15 residues.

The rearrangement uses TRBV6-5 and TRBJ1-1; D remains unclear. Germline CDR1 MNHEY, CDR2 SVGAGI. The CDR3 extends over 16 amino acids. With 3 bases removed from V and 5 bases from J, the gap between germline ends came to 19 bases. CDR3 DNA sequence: TGTGCCAGCAGTTATGGGTCAGCGTCGCTTCGGACTGAAGCTTTCTTT. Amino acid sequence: CASSYGSASLRTEAFF.

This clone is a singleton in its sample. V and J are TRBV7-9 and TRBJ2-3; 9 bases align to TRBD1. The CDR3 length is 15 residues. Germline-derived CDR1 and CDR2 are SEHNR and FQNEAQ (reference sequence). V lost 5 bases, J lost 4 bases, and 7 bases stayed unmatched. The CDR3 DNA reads TGTGCCAGCAGCGACCGGGACAGGGAACCAGATACGCAGTATTTT. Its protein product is CASSDRDREPDTQYF.

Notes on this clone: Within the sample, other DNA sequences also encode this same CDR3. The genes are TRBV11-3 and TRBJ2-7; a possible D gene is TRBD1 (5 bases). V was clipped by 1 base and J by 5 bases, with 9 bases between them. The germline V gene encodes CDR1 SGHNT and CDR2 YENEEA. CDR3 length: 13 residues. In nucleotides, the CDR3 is TGTGCCAGCAGCTTAGCCGGCAGGGACGAGCAGTACTTC. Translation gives CASSLAGRDEQYF.

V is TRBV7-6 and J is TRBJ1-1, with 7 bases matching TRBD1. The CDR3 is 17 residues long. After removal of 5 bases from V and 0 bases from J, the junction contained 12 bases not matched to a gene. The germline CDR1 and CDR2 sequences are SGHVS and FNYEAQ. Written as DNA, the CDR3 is TGTGCCAGCAGCACCTCCGGGACAGAGTTCATGAACACTGAAGCTTTCTTT. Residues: CASSTSGTEFMNTEAFF.

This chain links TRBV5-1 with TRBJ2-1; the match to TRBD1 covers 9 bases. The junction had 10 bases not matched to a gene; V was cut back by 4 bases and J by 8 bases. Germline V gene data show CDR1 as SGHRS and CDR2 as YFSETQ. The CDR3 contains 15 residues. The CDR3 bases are TGCGCCAGCAGCACTAACAGGGGGCGCCGGGATGAGCAGTTCTTC. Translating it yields CASSTNRGRRDEQFF.

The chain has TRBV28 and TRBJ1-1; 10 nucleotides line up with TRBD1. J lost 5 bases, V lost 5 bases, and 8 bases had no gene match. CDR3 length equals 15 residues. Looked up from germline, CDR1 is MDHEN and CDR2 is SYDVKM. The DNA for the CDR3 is TGTGCCAGCAGTCCGGGACAGGGGTTAATTACTGAAGCTTTCTTT. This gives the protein CASSPGQGLITEAFF. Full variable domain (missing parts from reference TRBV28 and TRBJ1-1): DVKVTQSSRYLVKRTGEKVFLECVQDMDHENMFWYRQDPGLGLRLIYFSYDVKMKEKGDIPEGYSVSREKKERFSLILESASTNQTSMYLCASSPGQGLITEAFFGQGTRLTVV.

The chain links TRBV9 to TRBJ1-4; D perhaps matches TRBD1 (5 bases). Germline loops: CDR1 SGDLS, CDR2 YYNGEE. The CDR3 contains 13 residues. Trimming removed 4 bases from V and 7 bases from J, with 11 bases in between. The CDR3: CASSPMGGEKLFF. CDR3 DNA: TGTGCCAGCAGCCCTATGGGGGGTGAAAAACTGTTTTTT.